The 2 T cell receptor delta chains below all came from one sample that was sequenced in a study of gamma-delta T cells after stem cell transplantation. TCRdb reapplied CATT to the RT-PCR reads. The sample holds under 4,000 delta-chain clones, about 12% seen once. Sequencing input: gamma-delta T cells. The origin of the receptors is a human donor. It is not recorded whose cells these are; they may come from a transplant donor.

V and J are TRDV1 and TRDJ2; D is unclear. The J gene was missing in TCRdb and was found by matching the end of the DNA to germline. The V gene lost 1 base and the J gene lost 1 base, with 16 bases spanning the gap. Germline CDR1 TSWWSYY, CDR2 QGS. The CDR3 extends over 18 amino acids. The CDR3 DNA sequence: TGTGCTCTTGGGGAACGGCGGCCCCATCAATGTTTGACAGCACAACTCTTCTTT. Translated, it gives CALGERRPHQCLTAQLFF.

By share, this clone ranks as large. The sample contains more than one DNA sequence encoding this CDR3. This sequence joins TRDV2 and TRDJ2; 7 bases map to TRDD3. The CDR3 consists of 14 residues. CDR1 and CDR2 from the germline V gene are GEAIGNYY and EKD. Trimming removed 0 bases from V and 3 bases from J; junction bases left unmatched: 0. Here the CDR3 DNA reads TGTGCCTGTGACACCGGGGATATGACAGCACAACTCTTCTTT. It codes for CACDTGDMTAQLFF.